Detailed here is one T cell receptor beta chain. These data come from a study of T cells after yellow fever vaccination. CDR1 is SGHAT, CDR2 FQNNGV, per germline. CDR3 length: 18 residues. Trimming took 2 bases from V and 4 from J; bases not matched to a gene: 11. TCRdb passed the 5' RACE reads through MiXCR, listing each CDR3 protein once. The table records some 500,000 distinct CDR3 sequences, approximately 12% of them present only once. This TCR was recovered from a man aged 25-45 years who received the YFV17D yellow fever vaccine. Material: PBMCs, obtained on the day of the yellow fever booster vaccination. V and J are TRBV11-2 and TRBJ2-1, with 10 bases matching TRBD2. The CDR3 is CASSLRTQTSGFYNEQFF. DNA of the CDR3: TGTGCCAGCAGCTTACGTACACAGACTAGCGGGTTTTACAATGAGCAGTTCTTC.